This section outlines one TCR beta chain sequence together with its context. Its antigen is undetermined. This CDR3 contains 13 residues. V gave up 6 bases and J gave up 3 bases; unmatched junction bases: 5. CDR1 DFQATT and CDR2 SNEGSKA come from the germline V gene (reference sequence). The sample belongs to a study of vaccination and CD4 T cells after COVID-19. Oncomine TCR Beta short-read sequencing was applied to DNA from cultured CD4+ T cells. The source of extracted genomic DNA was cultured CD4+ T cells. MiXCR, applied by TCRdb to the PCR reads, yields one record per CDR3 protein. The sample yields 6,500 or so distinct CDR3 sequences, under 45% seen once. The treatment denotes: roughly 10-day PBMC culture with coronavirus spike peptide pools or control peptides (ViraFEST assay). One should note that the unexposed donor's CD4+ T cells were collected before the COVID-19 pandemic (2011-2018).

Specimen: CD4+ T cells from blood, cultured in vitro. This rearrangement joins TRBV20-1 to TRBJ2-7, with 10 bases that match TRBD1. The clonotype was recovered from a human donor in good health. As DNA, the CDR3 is TGCAGTGCCCGGGGGACAGGGGACTACGAGCAGTACTTC. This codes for CSARGTGDYEQYF.